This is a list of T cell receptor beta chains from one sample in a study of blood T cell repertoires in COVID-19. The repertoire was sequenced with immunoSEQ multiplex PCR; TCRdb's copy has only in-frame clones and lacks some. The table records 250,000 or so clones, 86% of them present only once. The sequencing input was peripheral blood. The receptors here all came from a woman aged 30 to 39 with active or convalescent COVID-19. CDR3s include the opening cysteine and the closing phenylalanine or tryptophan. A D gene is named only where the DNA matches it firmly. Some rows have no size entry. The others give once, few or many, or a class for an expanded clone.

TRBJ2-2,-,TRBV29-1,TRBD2,CSVAKAGGAGELFF,TGCAGCGTTGCGAAAGCGGGGGGCGCGGGGGAGCTGTTTTTT
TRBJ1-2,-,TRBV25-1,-,CASSPRPILVYGYTF,TGTGCCAGCAGTCCCCGTCCTATCCTGGTCTATGGCTACACCTTC
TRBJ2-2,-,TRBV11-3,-,CASSLGGGTANTGELFF,TGTGCCAGCAGCTTAGGTGGGGGCACTGCGAACACCGGGGAGCTGTTTTTT
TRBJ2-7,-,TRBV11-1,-,CASSLAGHSSYEQYF,TGTGCCAGCAGCTTAGCAGGCCACAGCTCCTACGAGCAGTACTTC
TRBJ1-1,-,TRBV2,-,CASSEGQNHPNTEAFF,TGTGCCAGCAGTGAAGGCCAGAACCACCCAAACACTGAAGCTTTCTTT
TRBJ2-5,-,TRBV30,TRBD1,CAWTPGTGVQETQYF,TGTGCCTGGACCCCCGGGACAGGGGTGCAAGAGACCCAGTACTTC
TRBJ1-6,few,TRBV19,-,CASSMTGAYSPLHF,TGTGCCAGTAGTATGACAGGCGCCTATTCACCCCTCCACTTT
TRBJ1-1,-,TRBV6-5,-,CASNERAEGEAFF,TGTGCCAGCAACGAAAGGGCTGAGGGTGAAGCTTTCTTT
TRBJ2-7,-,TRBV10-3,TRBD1,CAISESGQGDEQYF,TGTGCCATCAGTGAGTCGGGGCAGGGGGACGAGCAGTACTTC
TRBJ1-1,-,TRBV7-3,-,CASSLAPGLNTEAFF,TGTGCCAGCAGCTTAGCCCCAGGGCTCAACACTGAAGCTTTCTTT
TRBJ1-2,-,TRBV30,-,CAWRSYHATGFYGYTF,TGTGCCTGGAGAAGTTACCACGCTACGGGTTTCTATGGCTACACCTTC